This is a list of T cell receptor beta chains from one sample in a study of shared T cell receptors in the human thymus. TCRdb keeps only in-frame clones here, not all; method: immunoSEQ multiplex PCR. The table lists approximately 490,000 clones, 78% of them singletons. Another study also made use of these data, one on human thymus T cells.

Sequenced: thymocytes. These receptors were taken from a boy under three years old with a congenital heart defect. Each CDR3 is given without its conserved first and last residue. Rows may omit the clone size; those that give it use once, few, many or a size class.

j_gene: TRBJ2-2
abundance: -
len: 18
v_gene: TRBV2
CDR3aa: ASSEAILPEDNRGTGELF

j_gene: TRBJ1-5
abundance: -
len: 12
v_gene: TRBV30
CDR3aa: AWSVIGGGQPQH

j_gene: TRBJ1-2
abundance: -
len: 13
v_gene: TRBV9
CDR3aa: ASSVAGDSNYGYT

j_gene: TRBJ2-3
abundance: -
len: 12
v_gene: TRBV11-3
CDR3aa: ASTRTGSTDTQY

j_gene: TRBJ2-5
abundance: -
len: 15
v_gene: TRBV9
CDR3aa: ASSRTGTRFLGQTQY

j_gene: TRBJ2-2
abundance: -
len: 14
v_gene: TRBV5-6
CDR3aa: ASSLALAGETGELF

j_gene: TRBJ2-1
abundance: -
len: 11
v_gene: TRBV11-3
CDR3aa: ATNPTSGGEQF

j_gene: TRBJ2-1
abundance: -
len: 8
v_gene: TRBV2
CDR3aa: ATHKNEQF

j_gene: TRBJ2-1
abundance: -
len: 11
v_gene: TRBV30
CDR3aa: AWSVRGGRTRL

j_gene: TRBJ2-1
abundance: -
len: 13
v_gene: TRBV5-6
CDR3aa: ASSLQLAARNEQF

j_gene: TRBJ2-1
abundance: once
len: 11
v_gene: TRBV5-8
CDR3aa: ASSRAGYNEQF

j_gene: TRBJ1-1
abundance: -
len: 10
v_gene: TRBV15
CDR3aa: ATGDRETEAF

j_gene: TRBJ2-1
abundance: -
len: 15
v_gene: TRBV23-1
CDR3aa: ASSQKARTSGSGEQF

j_gene: TRBJ1-2
abundance: -
len: 14
v_gene: TRBV7-9
CDR3aa: ASSPGAGLGPLGYT

j_gene: TRBJ2-7
abundance: -
len: 13
v_gene: TRBV19
CDR3aa: ASRRTGGASDEQY

j_gene: TRBJ2-7
abundance: -
len: 12
v_gene: TRBV6-7
CDR3aa: ASPVPPGSYEQY

j_gene: TRBJ2-7
abundance: -
len: 14
v_gene: TRBV7-9
CDR3aa: ASSLGQGTGPYEQY

j_gene: TRBJ2-7
abundance: few
len: 12
v_gene: TRBV18
CDR3aa: ASSPQSGSGEQY

j_gene: TRBJ2-1
abundance: -
len: 12
v_gene: TRBV18
CDR3aa: ASSPPAGGNEQF

j_gene: TRBJ1-4
abundance: -
len: 12
v_gene: TRBV4-3
CDR3aa: ASSQVTYNEKLF

j_gene: TRBJ2-7
abundance: -
len: 13
v_gene: TRBV27
CDR3aa: ASSFAGTGNREQY

j_gene: TRBJ2-7
abundance: few
len: 12
v_gene: TRBV30
CDR3aa: AWSVRQAKDEQY

j_gene: TRBJ2-7
abundance: -
len: 14
v_gene: TRBV5-1
CDR3aa: ASSLGLAGGSYEQY

j_gene: TRBJ2-2
abundance: -
len: 11
v_gene: TRBV28
CDR3aa: ASRTGSTGELF

j_gene: TRBJ2-2
abundance: -
len: 13
v_gene: TRBV7-9
CDR3aa: ASSLGHRNTGELF

j_gene: TRBJ2-1
abundance: -
len: 13
v_gene: TRBV6-1
CDR3aa: ATTRREGTYNEQF

j_gene: TRBJ1-1
abundance: -
len: 15
v_gene: TRBV28
CDR3aa: ASSLGGQPSMNTEAF

j_gene: TRBJ2-1
abundance: -
len: 10
v_gene: TRBV7-2
CDR3aa: ASSVTGNEQF

j_gene: TRBJ2-3
abundance: -
len: 12
v_gene: TRBV5-6
CDR3aa: ASSLGQGADTQY

j_gene: TRBJ2-1
abundance: -
len: 14
v_gene: TRBV2
CDR3aa: ASSERAGPRYNEQF

j_gene: TRBJ2-7
abundance: few
len: 12
v_gene: TRBV18
CDR3aa: ASSHVSDAYEQY